These 27 T cell receptor beta chains originate from one sample sequenced in a study of cytomegalovirus exposure and HLA in healthy donors. Both 60 Vbeta primers and 13 Jbeta primers went into the PCR. Only in-frame clones appear in the TCRdb table, and some are missing; sequencing was by immunoSEQ multiplex PCR. The sample has 150,000 to 200,000 clones, roughly four fifths seen once. The sample taken for sequencing was PBMCs. These receptors were collected from a man aged 18 to 30 in good health and CMV-seronegative.

The chain joins TRBV2 to TRBJ2-1; 11 nucleotides agree with TRBD2. Germline lookup yields CDR1 SNHLY and CDR2 FYNNEI. CDR3 length: 13 amino acids. Trimming cost V 8 bases and J 3 bases; bases outside gene matches: 0. The CDR3 nucleotides are TGTGCCAGCGGGACTAGCGGCTACAATGAGCAGTTCTTC. This sequence encodes CASGTSGYNEQFF.

The chain joins TRBV19 to TRBJ2-1; 11 nucleotides line up with TRBD2. This CDR3 has 15 residues. J lost 8 bases, V lost 5 bases, and 8 bases had no gene match. Germline V gene sequence: CDR1 LNHDA, CDR2 SQIVND (reference sequence). The CDR3 DNA follows: TGTGCCAGTAGTTTCGGTAGCGGGGGGGTGGATGAGCAGTTCTTC. Translation: CASSFGSGGVDEQFF.

The V gene is TRBV30, the J gene TRBJ2-1; TRBD2 is a possible D gene (5 bases). The germline V gene has CDR1 GTSNPN and CDR2 SVGIG (reference sequence). V was cut by 2 bases and J by 12 bases, with 11 bases left in between. This CDR3 is built from 11 residues. The CDR3 coding sequence is TGTGCCTGGAGTAGCCTAGCTTGGCAGTTCTTC. Translated: CAWSSLAWQFF.

The chain links TRBV4-1 to TRBJ2-7, with 8 positions matching TRBD2. Germline V CDR1 and CDR2: MGHRA, YSYEKL. The trim removed 1 base at V and 5 bases at J, leaving 4 bases unmatched. CDR3 length equals 14 residues. This CDR3 reads CASSQAAGVHEQYF. The DNA for the CDR3 is TGCGCCAGCAGCCAAGCAGCGGGAGTCCACGAGCAGTACTTC.

The chain has TRBV18 and TRBJ2-5; 10 bases match TRBD2. J gave up 7 bases and V 0 bases, and 11 bases lay outside the gene matches. CDR3 length: 17 residues. Germline CDR1 KGHSH, CDR2 LQKENI. Written as DNA, the CDR3 is TGTGCCAGCTCACCACCGAGGATAGCGGGGGGCCTGGTGACCCAGTACTTC. Amino acids: CASSPPRIAGGLVTQYF. The whole variable domain, filled in from reference TRBV18 and TRBJ2-5, reads NAGVMQNPRHLVRRRGQEARLRCSPMKGHSHVYWYRQLPEEGLKFMVYLQKENIIDESGMPKERFSAEFPKEGPSILRIQQVVRGDSAAYFCASSPPRIAGGLVTQYFGPGTRLLVL.

The chain combines TRBV6-5 with TRBJ1-3; the D is unclear. V shed 2 bases and J shed 4 bases, with 9 bases lying between them. Germline V CDR1 and CDR2: MNHEY, SVGAGI. The CDR3 totals 14 residues. The CDR3 sequence is CASSYRREGNTIYF. Written as DNA, the CDR3 is TGTGCCAGCAGTTACAGGAGGGAGGGAAACACCATATATTTT.

The chain recombines TRBV19 with TRBJ1-5; D is unresolved. This CDR3 comprises 12 residues. V was shortened by 2 bases and J by 4 bases, with 3 bases between the two germline ends. CDR1 and CDR2 (germline): LNHDA, SQIVND (reference sequence). The CDR3 reads CASSIPNQPQHF. DNA of the CDR3: TGTGCCAGTAGTATACCAAATCAGCCCCAGCATTTT. Complete variable domain (other parts from reference TRBV19 and TRBJ1-5): DGGITQSPKYLFRKEGQNVTLSCEQNLNHDAMYWYRQDPGQGLRLIYYSQIVNDFQKGDIAEGYSVSREKKESFPLTVTSAQKNPTAFYLCASSIPNQPQHFGDGTRLSIL.

This clone was detected once. The rearrangement links TRBV27 to TRBJ2-1; 10 bases are shared with TRBD2. The ends lost 6 bases at V and 4 bases at J; junction bases unmatched: 6. This CDR3 spans 15 amino acids. CDR1 and CDR2 (germline): MNHEY, SMNVEV (reference sequence). In DNA, the CDR3 is TGTGCCAGCAGGCTGGGACTAGCGAATTACAATGAGCAGTTCTTC. Residues: CASRLGLANYNEQFF.

The chain has TRBV7-2 and TRBJ2-7; 8 bases fit TRBD2. The CDR3 spans 16 residues. Per the germline V gene, CDR1 is SGHTA and CDR2 is FQGNSA. The V and J ends lost 0 bases and 7 bases, in that order; junction bases with no gene match: 11. The CDR3 loop is CASSLARWTSTWEQYF. CDR3 DNA: TGTGCCAGCAGCTTAGCGCGGTGGACTAGCACTTGGGAGCAGTACTTC.

This chain connects TRBV29-1 to TRBJ1-1; D gene uncertain. Trimming removed 5 bases from V and 6 bases from J, with 19 bases in between. CDR3 length: 14 residues. From germline, CDR1 is SQVTM and CDR2 ANQGSEA. The CDR3 protein is CSVHLQRSDAEAFF. CDR3 bases: TGCAGCGTTCACCTCCAACGGAGCGATGCTGAAGCTTTCTTT.

The rearrangement joins TRBV13 to TRBJ2-1, with 12 positions matching TRBD2. CDR1 is PRHDT, CDR2 FYEKMQ, per germline (reference sequence). V was pared by 5 bases and J by 0 bases, with 14 bases of the junction left unmatched. The length of the CDR3 is 20 residues. CDR3 coding DNA: TGTGCCAGCAGCCCGAGTTGGCTAGCGGGGGGGCAAAGCTCCTACAATGAGCAGTTCTTC. Protein: CASSPSWLAGGQSSYNEQFF.

The chain joins TRBV19 to TRBJ1-2; TRBD1 might be the D (6 bases). The germline V gene has CDR1 LNHDA and CDR2 SQIVND (reference sequence). CDR3 size: 14 residues. V lost 7 bases to trimming and J lost 2 bases, with 14 bases between them. The CDR3 DNA reads as TGTGCCAGTAATTTAGGACAGACCAACTATGGCTACACCTTC. Amino acid sequence: CASNLGQTNYGYTF.

V and J are TRBV7-2 and TRBJ1-2, with TRBD1 as a possible D gene (5 bases). Trimming shortened V by 11 bases and J by 5 bases, and 12 bases separated the two germline ends. Germline lookup yields CDR1 SGHTA and CDR2 FQGNSA. The CDR3 has 11 residues. CDR3 loop: CASRATYGYTF. CDR3 DNA: TGTGCCTCCAGGGCGACATATGGCTACACCTTC. Using reference TRBV7-2 and TRBJ1-2 for the parts outside the CDR3, the full variable domain is GAGVSQSPSNKVTEKGKDVELRCDPISGHTALYWYRQSLGQGLEFLIYFQGNSAPDKSGLPSDRFSAERTGGSVSTLTIQRTQQEDSAVYLCASRATYGYTFGSGTRLTVV.

This CDR3 is CAISGGTDPNTGELFF. The CDR3 coding sequence is TGTGCCATCAGTGGGGGGACAGATCCGAACACCGGGGAGCTGTTTTTT. The chain uses TRBV10-3 and TRBJ2-2; TRBD1 aligns across 7 bases. This CDR3 comprises 16 residues. Looked up from germline, CDR1 is ENHRY and CDR2 is SYGVKD. V shed 4 bases, J shed 0 bases, and the junction held 5 bases outside the gene matches.

This clone has only one observation. CDR3 residues: CASSIRRTGWLAGESEQFF. Here the CDR3 DNA reads TGTGCCAGTAGTATACGGAGGACAGGGTGGCTAGCGGGAGAATCTGAGCAGTTCTTC. The chain is built from TRBV19 and TRBJ2-1; 10 bases align to TRBD2. This CDR3 is built from 19 residues. V lost 2 bases and J lost 9; bases outside the gene matches: 19. Looked up from germline, CDR1 is LNHDA and CDR2 is SQIVND (reference sequence).

The CDR3 nucleotides read TGTGCCAGCAGCCCCGGGACAGACAATTTCGGGGAGCTGTTTTTT. Translating it yields CASSPGTDNFGELFF. The J gene is TRBJ2-2, the V gene TRBV7-3, with 7 bases lining up with TRBD1. V was clipped by 5 bases and J by 7 bases; unmatched bases: 10. From germline, CDR1 is SGHTA and CDR2 FQGTGA. CDR3 length: 15 amino acids.

The V call is TRBV5-1, the J call TRBJ1-5; D perhaps matches TRBD1 (6 bases). CDR1 and CDR2 (germline): SGHRS, YFSETQ. Trimming took 0 bases from V and 6 from J, leaving 13 bases between them. The CDR3 is 15 amino acids. Here the CDR3 reads CASSLEGQGTQPQHF. In nucleotides, the CDR3 is TGCGCCAGCAGCTTGGAGGGTCAGGGGACTCAGCCCCAGCATTTT.

The chain joins TRBV18 to TRBJ1-2; tentative D call: TRBD1 (6 bases). The CDR3 contains 13 residues. The germline V gene encodes CDR1 KGHSH and CDR2 LQKENI. V lost 5 bases, J lost 6 bases, and 13 bases lay in between. CDR3 sequence (DNA): TGTGCCAGCTCAACACAGCAGGGGAATGGCTACACCTTC. Translated, it gives CASSTQQGNGYTF. The complete variable domain, with remaining parts taken from reference TRBV18 and TRBJ1-2, reads NAGVMQNPRHLVRRRGQEARLRCSPMKGHSHVYWYRQLPEEGLKFMVYLQKENIIDESGMPKERFSAEFPKEGPSILRIQQVVRGDSAAYFCASSTQQGNGYTFGSGTRLTVV.

The V gene is TRBV7-2, the J gene TRBJ2-2, with a weak D call TRBD1 (6 bases). Germline CDR1 SGHTA, CDR2 FQGNSA. The CDR3 consists of 15 residues. Deletions cut 3 bases from V and 1 base from J, with 9 bases between. As DNA, the CDR3 is TGTGCCAGCAGCTTGGACAGAGGGAACACCGGGGAGCTGTTTTTT. It specifies CASSLDRGNTGELFF.

The chain recombines TRBV5-4 with TRBJ2-1; D is undetermined. The CDR3 has 11 amino acids. Germline CDR1 reads SGHNT; CDR2 reads YYREEE (reference sequence). V shed 1 base and J shed 10 bases, with 6 bases lying between them. The CDR3 coding sequence is TGTGCCAGCAGCTTGTCCCAGGAGCAGTTCTTC. It encodes CASSLSQEQFF.

The chain is built from TRBV29-1 and TRBJ2-2; the match to TRBD1 covers 7 bases. V shed 3 bases and J 3 bases; nucleotides not matched to a gene: 7. In germline, CDR1 is SQVTM, CDR2 ANQGSEA. The CDR3 covers 15 residues. The CDR3 reads CSVEGQLGDTGELFF. In DNA form, the CDR3 reads TGCAGCGTTGAGGGACAGTTGGGGGACACCGGGGAGCTGTTTTTT.

V gene TRBV6-5 combines with J gene TRBJ1-5, with D unresolved. The germline V gene has CDR1 MNHEY and CDR2 SVGAGI. The length of the CDR3 is 15 residues. Trimming removed 6 bases at V and 1 base at J, with 13 bases between. CDR3 sequence: CASRQRVVSNQPQHF. DNA of the CDR3: TGTGCCAGCAGACAGAGGGTGGTGAGCAATCAGCCCCAGCATTTT.

The V and J genes are TRBV19 and TRBJ1-2; no firm D call. Germline V gene data show CDR1 as LNHDA and CDR2 as SQIVND (reference sequence). The length of the CDR3 is 15 residues. V was clipped by 7 bases and J by 3 bases, with 18 bases between them. CDR3 DNA: TGTGCCAGTATTCACAGTGGTGGTTCCGACTATGGCTACACCTTC. It is translated as CASIHSGGSDYGYTF. Full variable domain (rest looked up from reference TRBV19 and TRBJ1-2): DGGITQSPKYLFRKEGQNVTLSCEQNLNHDAMYWYRQDPGQGLRLIYYSQIVNDFQKGDIAEGYSVSREKKESFPLTVTSAQKNPTAFYLCASIHSGGSDYGYTFGSGTRLTVV.

The chain has TRBV27 and TRBJ2-1; 10 bases are shared with TRBD2. This CDR3 region has 16 residues. CDR1 is MNHEY and CDR2 is SMNVEV in the germline V gene (reference sequence). Losses at the gene ends were 6 bases for V and 6 bases for J; bases not matched to a gene: 11. The CDR3 reads CASSRPLAGVSNEQFF. CDR3 coding DNA: TGTGCCAGCAGCCGCCCCCTAGCGGGAGTAAGCAATGAGCAGTTCTTC.

This sequence joins TRBV27 and TRBJ2-2; 7 bases match TRBD2. The ends lost 4 bases at V and 8 bases at J; junction bases unmatched: 7. This CDR3 has 14 amino acids. Germline CDR1 reads MNHEY; CDR2 reads SMNVEV (reference sequence). The DNA for the CDR3 is TGTGCCAGCAGTTCTCCCTGGGGACTAGGGGAGCTGTTTTTT. This encodes CASSSPWGLGELFF.

As regards this clone: It is likely a read error, because the conserved phenylalanine at the end of the CDR3 is missing. The J gene is TRBJ1-2, the V gene TRBV27; no reliable D call. CDR3 length: 13 amino acids. V was cut by 3 bases and J by 4 bases, with 9 bases left in between. CDR1 and CDR2 from the germline V gene are MNHEY and SMNVEV (reference sequence). CDR3 sequence (DNA): TGTGCCAGCAGTTTCGGTCGGAGCTATGGCTACACCCTC. Its translation: CASSFGRSYGYTL.

The CDR3 protein is CASSVEGSGGAYEQYF. The CDR3 DNA follows: TGTGCCAGCAGTGTGGAGGGATCGGGAGGAGCCTACGAGCAGTACTTC. The V call is TRBV2, the J call TRBJ2-7, with TRBD2 matching 7 bases. CDR1 and CDR2 (germline): SNHLY, FYNNEI. The CDR3 spans 16 residues. Trimming at V came to 4 bases and at J to 2 bases, leaving 11 bases not matched to a gene.